The clone carrying this TCR beta chain has only a few counts. Antigen unknown. This sample is drawn from a study of cytomegalovirus exposure and HLA in healthy donors. Study outcomes and limitations: As was reported, the classifier diagnosed cytomegalovirus status with high specificity and sensitivity. Associated with cytomegalovirus, according to the listing, were 150 to 200 TCR beta chains.

TCRdb keeps only in-frame clones here, not all; method: immunoSEQ multiplex PCR. The table records 150,000 to 200,000 clones, roughly 86% of them present only once. A roughly 120-subject validation cohort, separate from the approximately 690-subject first cohort, supplied the donors. CDR3 length equals 13 residues. Germline V lookup: CDR1 LNHDA, CDR2 SQIVND (reference sequence). V was pared by 5 bases and J by 2 bases, with 10 bases between. The clonotype originates from a woman between 18 and 29 years old in good health and CMV-seronegative. V is TRBV19 and J is TRBJ2-7; the D gene is possibly TRBD1 (5 bases). The sample was PBMCs. CDR3 loop: CASSSTGTYEQYF. The CDR3 DNA reads TGTGCCAGTAGTTCCACAGGAACCTACGAGCAGTACTTC. Variable domain in full (rest from reference TRBV19 and TRBJ2-7): DGGITQSPKYLFRKEGQNVTLSCEQNLNHDAMYWYRQDPGQGLRLIYYSQIVNDFQKGDIAEGYSVSREKKESFPLTVTSAQKNPTAFYLCASSSTGTYEQYFGPGTRLTVT.